The 27 T cell receptor beta chains presented below share a single source sample, sequenced in a study of spatial heterogeneity in lung cancer. Time point indicated: sample taken at primary tumor resection. Each CDR3 protein gets one entry after TCRdb re-called the 5' RACE reads with MiXCR. The sample has around 6,000 distinct CDR3 sequences; about 18% are singletons. Source: normal lung tissue next to the tumor, taken at surgery. These receptors were collected from a male donor with early-stage non-small cell lung cancer.

The V and J genes are TRBV5-6 and TRBJ1-1; D uncertain. The CDR3 length is 11 residues. Germline values: CDR1 SGHDT, CDR2 YYEEEE. Trimming shortened V by 5 bases and J by 4 bases, and 6 bases separated the two germline ends. The DNA of the CDR3 is TGTGCCAGCAGTGTTCGCACTGAAGCTTTCTTT. Translation: CASSVRTEAFF.

This clonotype was detected only a few times. The chain uses TRBV6-2 or TRBV6-3 and TRBJ2-5; TRBD1 agrees at 8 bases. Germline values: CDR1 MNHEY, CDR2 SVGEGT. V lost 4 bases, J lost 2 bases, and 6 bases stayed unmatched. The CDR3 loop spans 15 amino acids. The CDR3 bases are TGTGCCAGCAGTTCCAGGGGGCGGTGGCAAGAGACCCAGTACTTC. Translation gives CASSSRGRWQETQYF.

In this sample, this clonotype turned up many times. V gene TRBV27 combines with J gene TRBJ1-2; D unresolved. Trimming stripped 3 bases from V and 6 bases from J, with 11 bases between. Germline V gene data show CDR1 as MNHEY and CDR2 as SMNVEV (reference sequence). The length of the CDR3 is 13 residues. CDR3 nucleotide sequence: TGTGCCAGCAGTTTCACACGGGCTGATGGCTACACCTTC. This sequence encodes CASSFTRADGYTF.

This clonotype has only a few counts. The rearrangement uses TRBV6-2 or TRBV6-3 and TRBJ2-2, with 10 bases fitting TRBD2. This CDR3 is built from 14 residues. CDR1 MNHEY and CDR2 SVGEGT come from the germline V gene. With 7 bases clipped from V and 6 bases from J, the junction kept 5 bases outside the gene matches. CDR3 DNA sequence: TGTGCCAGCATCCCCAGCGGGAGGGCCGGGGAGCTGTTTTTT. Translated: CASIPSGRAGELFF.

There are many counts of this clonotype. The chain couples TRBV7-7 to TRBJ2-1; D uncertain. V lost 3 bases and J 8 bases, leaving 11 bases between the germline ends. Germline CDR1 is SSHAT and CDR2 is FNYEAQ (reference sequence). The CDR3 spans 13 residues. The DNA for the CDR3 is TGTGCCAGCAGCTTTCAACCCGGCGATGAGCAGTTCTTC. Its translation: CASSFQPGDEQFF.

V usage is TRBV30 and J usage is TRBJ2-7; 10 nucleotides agree with TRBD1. From germline, CDR1 is GTSNPN and CDR2 SVGIG (reference sequence). This CDR3 has 13 residues. Trimming cost V 3 bases and J 2 bases; bases outside gene matches: 1. The CDR3 protein is CAWRGQGAYEQYF. CDR3 sequence (DNA): TGTGCCTGGAGAGGACAGGGGGCCTACGAGCAGTACTTC.

This clonotype was counted a few times. The chain joins TRBV29-1 to TRBJ2-3, with TRBD2 matching over 9 bases. The CDR3 is 14 amino acids. With 7 bases clipped from V and 2 bases from J, the junction kept 7 bases outside the gene matches. Germline loops: CDR1 SQVTM, CDR2 ANQGSEA. Written as DNA, the CDR3 is TGCAGCGCCCGGACTAGCGCAAACACAGATACGCAGTATTTT. As protein: CSARTSANTDTQYF.

The chain has TRBV28 and TRBJ2-1, with D possibly being TRBD1 or TRBD2 (5 bases each). The CDR3 contains 14 residues. V lost 1 base and J lost 2, with 6 bases in between. Looked up from germline, CDR1 is MDHEN and CDR2 is SYDVKM. The chain's CDR3 is CASSLSGPYNEQFF. The CDR3 coding sequence is TGTGCCAGCAGTTTATCGGGGCCCTACAATGAGCAGTTCTTC.

This clonotype occurred a few times. The rearrangement joins TRBV27 to TRBJ1-1; D gene uncertain. Trimming removed 3 bases from V and 3 bases from J, with 17 bases in between. There are 16 residues in the CDR3. Germline-derived CDR1 and CDR2 are MNHEY and SMNVEV (reference sequence). CDR3 sequence reads: CASSFGIRGGDTEAFF. In nucleotides, the CDR3 is TGTGCCAGCAGTTTTGGGATCCGGGGTGGGGACACTGAAGCTTTCTTT.

Regarding this clonotype: An end of the junction does not agree with germline; a read error may underlie this. This chain uses TRBV5-1 with TRBJ2-1; TRBD2 matches at 10 bases. The CDR3 totals 15 residues. The germline gives CDR1 SGHRS, CDR2 YFSETQ. CDR3 amino acids: CASSPGTSDNNELFF. DNA for the CDR3: TGCGCCAGCAGCCCCGGGACTAGCGACAACAATGAGCTGTTCTTC.

This clonotype was observed a few times. The CDR3 loop reads CASSYGQGISSNQPQHF. CDR3 nucleotides: TGTGCCAGCAGTTACGGACAGGGGATCTCTAGCAATCAGCCCCAGCATTTT. This chain uses TRBV6-2 or TRBV6-3 with TRBJ1-5; 9 nucleotides align to TRBD1. The CDR3 length is 17 residues. After removal of 2 bases from V and 0 bases from J, the junction contained 5 bases not matched to a gene. Germline loops: CDR1 MNHEY, CDR2 SVGEGT.

V usage is TRBV20-1 and J usage is TRBJ2-2, with D maybe TRBD2 (6 bases). Germline V CDR1 and CDR2: DFQATT, SNEGSKA (reference sequence). The CDR3 totals 15 residues. Trimming shortened V by 3 bases and J by 5 bases, and 16 bases separated the two germline ends. The CDR3 reads CSARKLTSPTGELFF. In nucleotides, the CDR3 is TGCAGTGCTAGGAAATTAACTAGCCCAACCGGGGAGCTGTTTTTT.

This clonotype is medium-sized in the sample. The chain recombines TRBV7-2 with TRBJ2-1; D is unresolved. Trimming left V 5 bases short and J 6 bases short, with 5 bases between. Germline V gene sequence: CDR1 SGHTA, CDR2 FQGNSA. This CDR3 has 11 amino acids. CDR3 residues: CASSPVNEQFF. In nucleotides, the CDR3 is TGTGCCAGCAGCCCCGTCAATGAGCAGTTCTTC.

This clonotype is labeled as medium-sized. The chain recombines TRBV15 with TRBJ1-1; D is uncertain. The V gene lost 0 bases and the J gene lost 0 bases, with 5 bases spanning the gap. The germline CDR1 and CDR2 sequences are LNHNV and YYDKDF (reference sequence). The CDR3 has 14 amino acids. The CDR3 sequence is CATSRDLLNTEAFF. DNA for the CDR3: TGTGCCACCAGCAGAGATCTGTTGAACACTGAAGCTTTCTTT.

By sample fraction, this clonotype is medium-sized. The gene calls are TRBV6-6 and TRBJ2-7; 7 positions match TRBD1. The CDR3 runs to 15 residues. Germline loops: CDR1 MNHNY, CDR2 SVGAGI (reference sequence). The V and J ends lost 1 base and 1 base, in that order; junction bases with no gene match: 4. CDR3 protein: CASSYLPGQSYEQYF. CDR3 coding DNA: TGTGCCAGCAGTTACTTACCGGGACAGTCCTACGAGCAGTACTTC.

The chain couples TRBV5-6 to TRBJ1-5; TRBD1 might be the D (5 bases). Looked up from germline, CDR1 is SGHDT and CDR2 is YYEEEE. The CDR3 has 14 amino acids. With 2 bases removed from V and 5 bases from J, the gap between germline ends came to 11 bases. The DNA of the CDR3 is TGTGCCAGCAGCTTTGTCGGGGGTGATCAGCCCCAGCATTTT. This sequence encodes CASSFVGGDQPQHF. Supplemented by reference TRBV5-6 and TRBJ1-5, the full variable domain reads DAGVTQSPTHLIKTRGQQVTLRCSPKSGHDTVSWYQQALGQGPQFIFQYYEEEERQRGNFPDRFSGHQFPNYSSELNVNALLLGDSALYLCASSFVGGDQPQHFGDGTRLSIL.

The genes are TRBV29-1 and TRBJ1-3; no clear D gene. Trimming took 4 bases from V and 0 from J, leaving 4 bases between them. The CDR3 is 12 residues long. Germline V gene lookup returns CDR1 SQVTM and CDR2 ANQGSEA. DNA for the CDR3: TGCAGCGTTGGAGGCTCTGGAAACACCATATATTTT. It encodes CSVGGSGNTIYF.

This chain uses TRBV6-5 with TRBJ1-2; TRBD1 might be the D (6 bases). Germline V gene sequence: CDR1 MNHEY, CDR2 SVGAGI. The CDR3 loop spans 12 amino acids. Trimming took off 2 bases at V and 9 bases at J, with 10 bases between the two ends. The CDR3 loop is CASSYNRVSYTF. As DNA, the CDR3 is TGTGCCAGCAGTTACAACAGGGTGAGCTACACCTTC.

This rearrangement joins TRBV24-1 to TRBJ2-6, with a weak D call TRBD2 (6 bases). There are 17 residues in the CDR3. V lost 9 bases and J 2 bases, leaving 19 bases between the germline ends. The V gene's germline CDR1 is KGHDR and CDR2 SFDVKD. CDR3 amino acids: CATGGDGGWAGANVLTF. CDR3 coding DNA: TGTGCCACCGGCGGGGATGGGGGTTGGGCTGGGGCCAACGTCCTGACTTTC.

This clonotype is medium-sized (0.01 to 0.1%) within its sample. This chain links TRBV18 with TRBJ2-2, with D uncertain. V was cut by 2 bases and J by 0 bases, with 10 bases left in between. The germline V gene has CDR1 KGHSH and CDR2 LQKENI. The CDR3 is made up of 16 amino acids. The CDR3 spells CASSPMLSSNTGELFF. CDR3 nucleotide sequence: TGTGCCAGCTCACCAATGTTAAGCTCGAACACCGGGGAGCTGTTTTTT. Full variable domain (remainder filled in from reference TRBV18 and TRBJ2-2): NAGVMQNPRHLVRRRGQEARLRCSPMKGHSHVYWYRQLPEEGLKFMVYLQKENIIDESGMPKERFSAEFPKEGPSILRIQQVVRGDSAAYFCASSPMLSSNTGELFFGEGSRLTVL.

For this clonotype: It is likely a read error, because the conserved phenylalanine at the end of the CDR3 is missing. V is TRBV28 and J is TRBJ1-6, with 9 nucleotides matching TRBD1. Germline trimming cut 7 bases from V and 10 bases from J; bases unmatched to any gene: 11. The CDR3 is made up of 15 amino acids. Germline CDR1 and CDR2: MDHEN and SYDVKM. The CDR3 DNA follows: TGTGCCAGCATTTCCTACCACAGGGGGCAATCACCCCTCCACATT. This gives the protein CASISYHRGQSPLHI.

This clonotype is medium-sized by share. The chain is built from TRBV19 and TRBJ1-5; D possibly corresponds to TRBD1 (6 bases). Germline values: CDR1 LNHDA, CDR2 SQIVND (reference sequence). CDR3 size: 15 residues. The ends were cut back, 7 bases at V and 3 bases at J, with 16 bases in the middle. This CDR3 is CASTRGQDPNQPQHF. CDR3 nucleotide sequence: TGTGCCAGTACAAGGGGACAAGATCCCAATCAGCCCCAGCATTTT.

The chain links TRBV7-9 to TRBJ1-1; no clear D gene. CDR3 size: 9 residues. The V gene lost 5 bases and the J gene lost 11 bases, with 6 bases spanning the gap. Per the germline V gene, CDR1 is SEHNR and CDR2 is FQNEAQ (reference sequence). CDR3 residues: CASSQQAFF. CDR3 in DNA: TGTGCCAGCAGCCAACAGGCTTTCTTT.

The chain has TRBV20-1 and TRBJ2-7; D could derive from TRBD1 or TRBD2 (5 bases each). V lost 7 bases, J lost 7 bases, and 14 bases lay in between. The CDR3 contains 11 residues. Germline CDR1 and CDR2: DFQATT and SNEGSKA (reference sequence). Here the CDR3 reads CSVGTQGEQYF. The CDR3 region has the DNA TGCAGTGTTGGGACCCAAGGGGAGCAGTACTTC.

This clonotype rates as medium-sized (0.01 to 0.1%). The V call is TRBV28, the J call TRBJ2-1; TRBD2 aligns across 8 bases. J lost 12 bases, V lost 7 bases, and 8 bases had no gene match. Germline V lookup: CDR1 MDHEN, CDR2 SYDVKM. The CDR3 runs to 12 residues. CDR3 coding DNA: TGTGCCAGCACTCCTCCTCGGGGGGGGCAGTTCTTC. Translated: CASTPPRGGQFF.

In its sample, this clonotype was seen a few times. Compared with germline, one end of the junction differs, possibly owing to a read error. The chain combines TRBV27 with TRBJ2-6, with 8 bases matching TRBD1. The CDR3 is made up of 18 amino acids. Germline V CDR1 and CDR2: MNHEY, SMNVEV (reference sequence). The CDR3 DNA sequence: TGTGCCAGTAGTTTACTTACAGGGGGTAGCTCTGGGGCCAACGTCCTGACTTTC. This translates into CASSLLTGGSSGANVLTF.

By share, this clonotype counts as medium-sized. This chain joins TRBV6-5 and TRBJ1-5; D ambiguous. The V and J ends lost 6 bases and 6 bases respectively, with 9 bases between them. The CDR3 has 12 amino acids. Looked up from germline, CDR1 is MNHEY and CDR2 is SVGAGI. The CDR3 is CASSTGSQPQHF. For the CDR3, the DNA is TGTGCCAGCAGCACGGGTTCTCAGCCCCAGCATTTT.